These T cell receptor beta chains were read from a single sample in a study of OX40 agonist ivuxolimab in advanced cancers. Generated by immunoSEQ multiplex PCR, the TCRdb table keeps only in-frame clones and is missing some. The data show around 53,000 clones, 80% to 85% seen once. This specimen consisted of CD4+ or CD8+ T cells sorted from blood, obtained in a trial of the OX40 agonist ivuxolimab. These receptors all stem from an adult with an advanced solid tumor such as melanoma, head and neck, liver or kidney cancer. Each CDR3 is given with its conserved first and last residue. A D gene is named only where the DNA matches it firmly. Some rows mark clone size as missing; the rest say once, few, many or name a class of expanded clone.

TRBJ1-1 - TRBD1 TRBV7-9 17 TGTGCCAGCAGCTTAATGGGACTCGGTACAGGGGGCACTGAAGCTTTCTTT CASSLMGLGTGGTEAFF
TRBJ2-1 - - TRBV30 13 TGTGCCTGGAGTGTAACGGGATCGGATGAGCAGTTCTTC CAWSVTGSDEQFF
TRBJ1-2 - - TRBV28 10 TGTGCCAGCAGCCGCTATGGCTACACCTTC CASSRYGYTF
TRBJ2-3 - TRBD2 TRBV29-1 15 TGCAGCGTTTCTAGCGGGGGGACTAGCACAGATACGCAGTATTTT CSVSSGGTSTDTQYF
TRBJ1-1 - - TRBV7-9 13 TGTGCCAGCAGCCCTACAGACCGGGGACGAGCTTTCTTT CASSPTDRGRAFF
TRBJ2-3 - TRBD2 TRBV10-1 14 TGCGCCAGCAGTGATAGCGGGAGGGCGGATACGCAGTATTTT CASSDSGRADTQYF
TRBJ1-3 - TRBD1 TRBV19 16 TGTGCCAGTAGACCTACAGGGGCTCTCTCTGGAAACACCATATATTTT CASRPTGALSGNTIYF
TRBJ2-7 - TRBD1 TRBV27 14 TGTGCCAGCAGTCACGGACAGGGGTCCAACGAGCAGTACTTC CASSHGQGSNEQYF
TRBJ2-5 - TRBD1 TRBV5-3 15 TGTGCCAGCAGCTCGGGGACAGGGAGAAAAGAGACCCAGTACTTC CASSSGTGRKETQYF
TRBJ1-5 - - TRBV4-2 15 TGTGCCAGCAGCCTCCCGGGCCCGGGGTTTCAGCCCCAGCATTTT CASSLPGPGFQPQHF
TRBJ1-5 - TRBD1 TRBV19 17 TGTGCCAGTAGTAACGAGGGGGGCAGGGGGTCTGGTCAGCCCCAGCATTTT CASSNEGGRGSGQPQHF
TRBJ2-5 - TRBD2 TRBV5-4 15 TGTGCCAGCAGCTTTAGCGGCCAGCGGGGGGAGACCCAGTACTTC CASSFSGQRGETQYF
TRBJ2-7 - - TRBV6-6 14 TGTGCCAGCGCGCGGGCGGACCACTCCTACGAGCAGTACTTC CASARADHSYEQYF
TRBJ1-1 - TRBD1 TRBV10-3 14 TGTGCCATCAGTGATTACAGGGGAAATACTGAAGCTTTCTTT CAISDYRGNTEAFF
TRBJ1-6 - - TRBV18 15 TGTGCCAGCTCACCTCAGGACCCTTATAATTCACCCCTCCACTTT CASSPQDPYNSPLHF
TRBJ2-2 once - TRBV6-5 13 TGTGCCAGCAGTTCCCTTAACACCGGGGAGCTGTTTTTT CASSSLNTGELFF
TRBJ1-6 - - TRBV6-1 13 TGTGCCAGCAGTGAAGCGGAAGTTTCACCCCTCCACTTT CASSEAEVSPLHF
TRBJ2-7 - TRBD2 TRBV27 14 TGTGCCAGCAGTTTAACGCGGGAGGGTTACGAGCAGTACTTC CASSLTREGYEQYF
TRBJ2-7 - - TRBV5-6 13 TGTGCCAGCAGCCTCACAGGGTCCTACGAGCAGTACTTC CASSLTGSYEQYF
TRBJ1-6 once - TRBV6-6 14 TGTGCCAGCAGCTCTTCGAGACGGGATTCACCCCTCCACTTT CASSSSRRDSPLHF
TRBJ1-1 - - TRBV5-4 14 TGTGCCAGCAGCGCGGACGTCGGGGCGACTGAAGCTTTCTTT CASSADVGATEAFF
TRBJ1-3 - - TRBV10-1 15 TGCGCCAGCAGTGAGGGTGGAAGAACTGGAAACACCATATATTTT CASSEGGRTGNTIYF
TRBJ1-1 few TRBD1 TRBV5-6 16 TGTGCCAGCAGCTCCACAGGGGGTGTCAAGGACACTGAAGCTTTCTTT CASSSTGGVKDTEAFF
TRBJ2-7 - - TRBV6-1 13 TGTGCCAGCAGGTCAATTGCGGTCAACGAGCAGTACTTC CASRSIAVNEQYF
TRBJ2-5 - - TRBV5-1 14 TGCGCCAGCAGCTTGCGCGGGGACCAAGAGACCCAGTACTTC CASSLRGDQETQYF
TRBJ1-2 - - TRBV7-9 14 TGTGCCAGCAGCTTATCGGCAGGTCGGTCGAGCTACACCTTC CASSLSAGRSSYTF
TRBJ1-2 - - TRBV9 14 TGTGCCAGCAGCGTGGACAGTCCCCTAGATGGCTACACCTTC CASSVDSPLDGYTF
TRBJ1-1 few - TRBV4-1 12 TGCGCCAGCAGCCTGGAGGGTAGCACGGCTTTCTTT CASSLEGSTAFF
TRBJ1-3 - - TRBV4-1 14 TGCGCCAGCAGCCAAGGCTGGGGTGGAAACACCATATATTTT CASSQGWGGNTIYF
TRBJ2-1 - - TRBV7-8 17 TGTGCCAGCAGCTTAAGGCGGGTAGGGCCCTTCTACAATGAGCAGTTCTTC CASSLRRVGPFYNEQFF
TRBJ2-7 - - TRBV18 14 TGTGCCAGCTCACCAGACACGAACTCCTACGAGCAGTACTTC CASSPDTNSYEQYF
TRBJ1-2 - - TRBV19 13 TGTGCCAGTAGTAAGGGACAACGATATGGCTACACCTTC CASSKGQRYGYTF
TRBJ2-7 - - TRBV2 14 TGTGCCAGCAGGCTTCCAGGGAGCTCCTACGAGCAGTACTTC CASRLPGSSYEQYF
TRBJ1-2 - TRBD1 TRBV7-2 15 TGTGCCAGCAGCTTACTGGGACAGTTTAACTATGGCTACACCTTC CASSLLGQFNYGYTF
TRBJ1-3 - TRBD1 TRBV10-3 16 TGTGCCATCATACCCGGGACAGGGTCCTCTGGAAACACCATATATTTT CAIIPGTGSSGNTIYF
TRBJ1-2 - TRBD1 TRBV2 13 TGTGCCAGCAGTCCCGGGACAGCCTATGGCTACACCTTC CASSPGTAYGYTF
TRBJ2-3 - TRBD2 TRBV2 16 TGTGCCAGCAGTGAATCGGGGGGGGCCTTGAGAGATACGCAGTATTTT CASSESGGALRDTQYF
TRBJ1-6 - - TRBV15 14 TGTGCCACCAGCAGAGATCGGGGGAATTCACCCCTCCACTTT CATSRDRGNSPLHF
TRBJ1-5 once - TRBV12-5 16 TGTGCTAGTGCCGCCGGGGCAGGGGATTTCAATCAGCCCCAGCATTTT CASAAGAGDFNQPQHF
TRBJ1-1 - - TRBV18 15 TGTGCCAGCTCACCACCTAACCTCAGAAACACTGAAGCTTTCTTT CASSPPNLRNTEAFF
TRBJ2-7 - - TRBV7-6 13 TGTGCCAGCAGCTTAGAGTCGGGCGGAGAGCAGTACTTC CASSLESGGEQYF
TRBJ2-1 - - TRBV5-1 15 TGCGCCAGCAGCTCCACAGGGTTTTCCTACAATGAGCAGTTCTTC CASSSTGFSYNEQFF
TRBJ2-2 - TRBD2 TRBV25-1 15 TGTGCCAGCAGAAATAGCGGGGGGAACACCGGGGAGCTGTTTTTT CASRNSGGNTGELFF
TRBJ2-3 - TRBD2 TRBV7-2 17 TGTGCCAGCAGTTCGCATGGGACTAGCGGGAGGACAGATACGCAGTATTTT CASSSHGTSGRTDTQYF
TRBJ2-7 - - TRBV27 15 TGTGCCAGCAGTTTATACGGTTATGCTCCTGTGGAGCAGTACTTC CASSLYGYAPVEQYF